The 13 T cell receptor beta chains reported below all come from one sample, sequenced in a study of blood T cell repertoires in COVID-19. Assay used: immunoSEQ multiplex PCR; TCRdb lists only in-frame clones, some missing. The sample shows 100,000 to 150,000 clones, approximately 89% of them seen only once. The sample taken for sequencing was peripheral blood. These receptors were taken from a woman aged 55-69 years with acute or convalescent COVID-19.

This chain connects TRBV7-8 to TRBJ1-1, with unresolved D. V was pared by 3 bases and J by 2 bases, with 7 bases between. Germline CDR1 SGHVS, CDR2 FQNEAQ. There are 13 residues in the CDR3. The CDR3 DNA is TGTGCCAGCAGCTTCGGTAGCAACACTGAAGCTTTCTTT. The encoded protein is CASSFGSNTEAFF. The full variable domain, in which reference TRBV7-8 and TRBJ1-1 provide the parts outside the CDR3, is GAGVSQSPRYKVAKRGQDVALRCDPISGHVSLFWYQQALGQGPEFLTYFQNEAQLDKSGLPSDRFFAERPEGSVSTLKIQRTQQEDSAVYLCASSFGSNTEAFFGQGTRLTVV.

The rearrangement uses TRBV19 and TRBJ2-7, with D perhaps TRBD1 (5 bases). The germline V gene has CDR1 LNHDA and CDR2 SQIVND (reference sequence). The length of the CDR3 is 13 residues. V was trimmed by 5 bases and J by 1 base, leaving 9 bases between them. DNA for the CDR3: TGTGCCAGTAGTTCACAGGTATCCTACGAGCAGTACTTC. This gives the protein CASSSQVSYEQYF. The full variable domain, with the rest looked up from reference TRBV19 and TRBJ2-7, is DGGITQSPKYLFRKEGQNVTLSCEQNLNHDAMYWYRQDPGQGLRLIYYSQIVNDFQKGDIAEGYSVSREKKESFPLTVTSAQKNPTAFYLCASSSQVSYEQYFGPGTRLTVT.

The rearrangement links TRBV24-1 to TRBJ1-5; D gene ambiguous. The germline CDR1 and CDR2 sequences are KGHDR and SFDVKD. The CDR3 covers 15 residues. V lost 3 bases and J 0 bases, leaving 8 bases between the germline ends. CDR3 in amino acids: CATSDHRYSNQPQHF. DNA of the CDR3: TGTGCCACCAGTGATCACCGCTATAGCAATCAGCCCCAGCATTTT.

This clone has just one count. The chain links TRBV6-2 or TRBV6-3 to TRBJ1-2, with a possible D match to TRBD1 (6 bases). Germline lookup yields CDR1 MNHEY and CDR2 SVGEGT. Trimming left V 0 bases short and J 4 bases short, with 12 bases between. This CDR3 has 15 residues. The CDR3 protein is CASSYSHLGGYGYTF. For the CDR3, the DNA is TGTGCCAGCAGTTACTCGCACCTAGGGGGCTATGGCTACACCTTC.

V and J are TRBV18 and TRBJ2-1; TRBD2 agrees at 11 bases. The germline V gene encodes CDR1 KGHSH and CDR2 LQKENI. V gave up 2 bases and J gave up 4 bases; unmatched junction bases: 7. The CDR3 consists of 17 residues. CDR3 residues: CASSPSGLAGGYNEQFF. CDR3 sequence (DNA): TGTGCCAGCTCACCAAGTGGGCTAGCGGGAGGTTACAATGAGCAGTTCTTC.

This CDR3 is CASSDGGQGTKTQYF. The CDR3 DNA reads TGTGCCAGCAGTGATGGGGGACAGGGGACTAAGACCCAGTACTTC. This chain links TRBV2 with TRBJ2-5; 10 nucleotides agree with TRBD1. CDR3 length: 15 amino acids. Unmatched junction bases numbered 7, after V lost 3 bases and J lost 6 bases. The V gene's germline CDR1 is SNHLY and CDR2 FYNNEI.

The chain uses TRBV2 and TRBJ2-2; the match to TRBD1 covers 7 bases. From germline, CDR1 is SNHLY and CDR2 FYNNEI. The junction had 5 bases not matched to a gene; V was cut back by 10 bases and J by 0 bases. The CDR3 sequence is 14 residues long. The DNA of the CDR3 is TGTGCCAAACAGGGGCAAGCGAACACCGGGGAGCTGTTTTTT. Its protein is CAKQGQANTGELFF.

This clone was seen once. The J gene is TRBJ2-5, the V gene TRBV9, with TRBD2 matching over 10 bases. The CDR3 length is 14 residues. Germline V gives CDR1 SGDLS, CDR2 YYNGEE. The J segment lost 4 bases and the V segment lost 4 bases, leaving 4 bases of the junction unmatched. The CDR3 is CASSPAGGGETQYF. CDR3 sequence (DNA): TGTGCCAGCAGCCCAGCGGGAGGGGGAGAGACCCAGTACTTC.

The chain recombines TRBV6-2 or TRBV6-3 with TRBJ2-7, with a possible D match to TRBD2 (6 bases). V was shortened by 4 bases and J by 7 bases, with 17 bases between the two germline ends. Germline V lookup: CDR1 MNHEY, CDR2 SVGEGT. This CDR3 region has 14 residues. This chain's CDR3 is CASSSSSWAGEQYV. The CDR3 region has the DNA TGTGCCAGCAGTTCCTCAAGCTGGGCGGGGGAGCAGTACGTC.

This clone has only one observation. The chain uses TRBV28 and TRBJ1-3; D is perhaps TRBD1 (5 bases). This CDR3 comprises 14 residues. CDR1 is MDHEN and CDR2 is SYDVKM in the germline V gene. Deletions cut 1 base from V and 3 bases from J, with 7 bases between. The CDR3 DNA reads TGTGCCAGCAGTTTATCGGGACTTGGAAACACCATATATTTT. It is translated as CASSLSGLGNTIYF.

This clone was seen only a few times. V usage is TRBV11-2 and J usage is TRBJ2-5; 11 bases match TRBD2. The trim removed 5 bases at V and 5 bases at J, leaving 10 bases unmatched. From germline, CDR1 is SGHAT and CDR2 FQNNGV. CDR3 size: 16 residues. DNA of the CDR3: TGTGCCAGCAGCCCACGGGGTAGCGGGAGGGGGGAGACCCAGTACTTC. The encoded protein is CASSPRGSGRGETQYF.

The DNA of the CDR3 is TGCGCCAGCGTAGTAGCGGGAATGAGAGTGGGCGGGGAGCTGTTTTTT. It codes for CASVVAGMRVGGELFF. The rearrangement links TRBV10-2 to TRBJ2-2; 8 nucleotides line up with TRBD2. Per germline, CDR1 WSHSY and CDR2 SAAADI. After removal of 8 bases from V and 7 bases from J, the junction contained 15 bases not matched to a gene. The length of the CDR3 is 16 residues.

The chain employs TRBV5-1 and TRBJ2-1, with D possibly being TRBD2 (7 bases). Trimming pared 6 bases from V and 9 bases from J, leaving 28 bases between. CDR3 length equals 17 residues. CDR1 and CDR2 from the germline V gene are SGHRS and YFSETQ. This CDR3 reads CASKSGTNIQGTSEQFF. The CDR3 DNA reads TGCGCCAGCAAGTCGGGGACTAACATACAGGGCACATCTGAGCAGTTCTTC. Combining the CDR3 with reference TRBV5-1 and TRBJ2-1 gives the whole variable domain KAGVTQTPRYLIKTRGQQVTLSCSPISGHRSVSWYQQTPGQGLQFLFEYFSETQRNKGNFPGRFSGRQFSNSRSEMNVSTLELGDSALYLCASKSGTNIQGTSEQFFGPGTRLTVL.